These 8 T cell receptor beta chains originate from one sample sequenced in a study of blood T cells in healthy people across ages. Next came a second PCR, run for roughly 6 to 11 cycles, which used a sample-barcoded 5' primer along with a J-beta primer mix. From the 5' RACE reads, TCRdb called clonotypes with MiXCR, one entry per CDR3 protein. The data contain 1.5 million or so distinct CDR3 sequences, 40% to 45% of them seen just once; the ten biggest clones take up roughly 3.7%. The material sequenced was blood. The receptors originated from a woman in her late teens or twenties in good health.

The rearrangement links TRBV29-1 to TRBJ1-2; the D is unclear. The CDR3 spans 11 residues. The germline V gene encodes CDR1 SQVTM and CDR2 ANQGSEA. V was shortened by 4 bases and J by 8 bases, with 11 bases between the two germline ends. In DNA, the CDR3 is TGCAGCGTTGTAGGAAGAGGAGGCTACACCTTC. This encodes CSVVGRGGYTF.

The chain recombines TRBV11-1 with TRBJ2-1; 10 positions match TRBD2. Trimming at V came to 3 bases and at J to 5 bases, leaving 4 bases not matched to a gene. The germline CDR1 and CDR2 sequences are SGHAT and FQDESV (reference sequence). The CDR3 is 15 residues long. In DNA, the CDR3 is TGTGCCAGCAGCTTTCTAGCGGGAGCGGACAATGAGCAGTTCTTC. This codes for CASSFLAGADNEQFF.

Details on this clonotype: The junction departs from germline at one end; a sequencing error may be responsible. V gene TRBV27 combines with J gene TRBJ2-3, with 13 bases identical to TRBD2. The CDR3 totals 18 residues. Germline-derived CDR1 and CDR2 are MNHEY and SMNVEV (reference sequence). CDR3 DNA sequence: TGTACCAGCAGTTTAGAGGGACTAGCGGGACTGAGCACAGATACGCAGTATTTT. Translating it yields CTSSLEGLAGLSTDTQYF.

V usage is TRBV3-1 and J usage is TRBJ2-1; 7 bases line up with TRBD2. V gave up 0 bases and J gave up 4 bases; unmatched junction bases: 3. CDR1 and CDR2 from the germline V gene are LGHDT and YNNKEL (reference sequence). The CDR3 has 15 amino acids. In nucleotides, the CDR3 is TGTGCCAGCAGCCAAGATAGGCGGGGGTACAATGAGCAGTTCTTC. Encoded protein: CASSQDRRGYNEQFF.

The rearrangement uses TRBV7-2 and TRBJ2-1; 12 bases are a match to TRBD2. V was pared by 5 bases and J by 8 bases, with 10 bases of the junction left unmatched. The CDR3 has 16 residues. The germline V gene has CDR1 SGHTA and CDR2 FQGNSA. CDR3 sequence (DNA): TGTGCCAGCAGCCCCCGACTAGCGGGAGTTGTAGATGAGCAGTTCTTC. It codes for CASSPRLAGVVDEQFF.

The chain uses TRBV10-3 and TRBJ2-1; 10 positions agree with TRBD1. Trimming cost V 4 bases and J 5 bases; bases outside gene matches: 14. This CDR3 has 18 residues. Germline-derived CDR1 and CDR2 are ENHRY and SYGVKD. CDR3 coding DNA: TGTGCCATCAGTGCCGGGACAGGGGATTTCCTAACAAACAATGAGCAGTTCTTC. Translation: CAISAGTGDFLTNNEQFF.

In DNA, the CDR3 is TGTGCCAGCAGTTTATCAGCAGGGTCCCCCTACGAGCAGTACTTC. As protein: CASSLSAGSPYEQYF. The V call is TRBV27, the J call TRBJ2-7, with a tentative D call TRBD1 (5 bases). CDR1 and CDR2 from the germline V gene are MNHEY and SMNVEV (reference sequence). V lost 0 bases to trimming and J lost 2 bases, with 11 bases between them. This CDR3 is 15 amino acids long.

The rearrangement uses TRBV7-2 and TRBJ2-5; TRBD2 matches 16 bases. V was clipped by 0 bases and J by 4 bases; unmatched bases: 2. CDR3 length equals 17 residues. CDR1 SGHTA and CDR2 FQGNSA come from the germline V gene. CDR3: CASSLAGLAGGLETQYF. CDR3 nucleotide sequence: TGTGCCAGCAGCTTAGCGGGACTAGCGGGGGGGCTAGAGACCCAGTACTTC.